The sequence of this T cell receptor beta chain was determined in a study of cytomegalovirus exposure and HLA in healthy donors. This clone was seen a few times. With 60 Vbeta and 13 Jbeta primers, the PCR was carried out. Method: immunoSEQ multiplex PCR; TCRdb's copy keeps in-frame clones and lacks some. The sample consists of 150,000 to 180,000 clones, about 83% of them appearing once. V lost 11 bases and J 3 bases, leaving 17 bases between the germline ends. Germline values: CDR1 LGHNT, CDR2 FRNRAP. The CDR3 spans 13 residues. The genes are TRBV12-5 and TRBJ2-7; perhaps TRBD1 as D (6 bases). The receptor was isolated from a woman in her 40s in good health and CMV-seronegative. Specimen: PBMCs. The CDR3 protein is CAGYRASFYEQYF. The CDR3 DNA reads TGTGCTGGTTACAGGGCATCCTTCTACGAGCAGTACTTC.